The 4 T cell receptor beta chains in this list originate from one sample, sequenced in a study of T cells in Graves' hyperthyroidism and ophthalmopathy (dated by TCRdb to about 2019). Preparation of the library involved multiplex PCR. Instrument on record: Illumina HiSeq 2000. TCR beta CDR3 regions were amplified from RNA transcripts. The TCR CDR3 was subjected to a first round of RT-PCR using the HTBI primer set and the Qiagen OneStep RT-PCR kit. TCRdb reworked the public reads: Q25 trimming with fastp, MiXCR clone assembly, productive beta chains retained. CDR3 protein duplicates are merged, each entry listing the most common genes and DNA. For this sample the table gives about 700,000 distinct CDR3 sequences, of which 14% were detected only once. Of the sample, 10% is held by the ten largest clones. The specimen sequenced was blood. These receptor sequences come from a woman under 30 with Graves' hyperthyroidism.

This clonotype was counted between two and nine times. The V call is TRBV4-1, the J call TRBJ1-2; a possible D gene is TRBD1 (5 bases). Germline V gene data show CDR1 as MGHRA and CDR2 as YSYEKL. The CDR3 loop spans 16 amino acids. V was cut by 1 base and J by 0 bases, with 12 bases left in between. In DNA, the CDR3 is TGCGCCAGCAGCCAAGGGTCAACAGGAACTAACTATGGCTACACCTTC. Translated: CASSQGSTGTNYGYTF.

The genes are TRBV11-2 and TRBJ2-7, with no clear D. This CDR3 comprises 14 residues. Germline CDR1 and CDR2: SGHAT and FQNNGV. V was pared by 5 bases and J by 5 bases, with 16 bases between. The CDR3 loop reads CASSPARLFNEQYF. Here the CDR3 DNA reads TGTGCCAGCAGCCCTGCCCGACTCTTCAACGAGCAGTACTTC.

As to this clonotype: This may be a read error, as it is one base from a much larger clone. This chain connects TRBV5-5 to TRBJ2-1; TRBD2 agrees at 12 bases. The CDR3 sequence is 17 residues long. Germline V gene data show CDR1 as SGHKS and CDR2 as YYEKEE (reference sequence). The DNA for the CDR3 is TGTGCCAGCAGCCCGGGACTAGCGGGCTTAGCCTACAATGAGCGGTTCTTC. Protein product: CASSPGLAGLAYNERFF.

Only a few counts were recorded for this clonotype. This sequence joins TRBV5-6 and TRBJ2-1; D remains unclear. Germline CDR1 is SGHDT and CDR2 is YYEEEE. The length of the CDR3 is 11 residues. V was trimmed by 2 bases and J by 8 bases, leaving 5 bases between them. The CDR3 DNA reads as TGTGCCAGCAGCTTCGGACATGAGCAGTTCTTC. Translated, it gives CASSFGHEQFF.